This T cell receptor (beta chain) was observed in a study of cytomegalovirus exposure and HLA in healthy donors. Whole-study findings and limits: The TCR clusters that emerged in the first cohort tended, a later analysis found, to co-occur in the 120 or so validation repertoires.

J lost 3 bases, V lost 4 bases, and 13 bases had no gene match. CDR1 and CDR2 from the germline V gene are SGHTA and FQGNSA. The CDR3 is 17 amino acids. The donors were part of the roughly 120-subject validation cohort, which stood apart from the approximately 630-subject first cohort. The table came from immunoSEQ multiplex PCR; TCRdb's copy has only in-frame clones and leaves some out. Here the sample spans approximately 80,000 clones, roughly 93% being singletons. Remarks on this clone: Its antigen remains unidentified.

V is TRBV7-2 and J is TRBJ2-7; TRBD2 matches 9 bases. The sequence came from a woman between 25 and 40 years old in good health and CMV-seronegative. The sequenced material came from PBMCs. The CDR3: CASSWTSAGPQNYEQYF. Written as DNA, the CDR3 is TGTGCCAGCAGCTGGACTAGCGCGGGCCCGCAGAACTACGAGCAGTACTTC.